The 28 T cell receptor beta chains given below trace back to one sample, sequenced in a study of T cell changes during pregnancy in multiple sclerosis. TCRdb's copy holds only in-frame clones and misses some; the assay was immunoSEQ multiplex PCR. This repertoire shows more than 60,000 clones, roughly nine tenths found once; its top ten account for 0.85% to 0.9%. The specimen comprised peripheral blood, sampled before pregnancy. The receptors here all came from a female donor with multiple sclerosis, enrolled in a pregnancy study.

This chain joins TRBV7-2 and TRBJ2-7; 7 nucleotides align to TRBD1. The CDR3 runs 16 residues. Germline values: CDR1 SGHTA, CDR2 FQGNSA. Trimming removed 2 bases from V and 3 bases from J; junction bases left unmatched: 10. CDR3: CASSLTRTGRGYEQYF. CDR3 nucleotides: TGTGCCAGCAGCTTAACCCGGACAGGCCGGGGCTACGAGCAGTACTTC.

The rearrangement uses TRBV4-2 and TRBJ2-7; 8 bases map to TRBD1. There are 14 residues in the CDR3. After removal of 4 bases from V and 3 bases from J, the junction contained 5 bases not matched to a gene. The germline CDR1 and CDR2 sequences are LGHNA and YNFKEQ. This CDR3 is CASSPGGTGYEQYF. For the CDR3, the DNA is TGTGCCAGCAGCCCAGGCGGGACAGGCTACGAGCAGTACTTC.

The chain carries TRBV7-3 and TRBJ2-3, with 8 bases matching TRBD2. V lost 0 bases to trimming and J lost 1 base; unmatched junction nucleotides: 0. The germline gives CDR1 SGHTA, CDR2 FQGTGA. The CDR3 totals 15 residues. Written as DNA, the CDR3 is TGTGCCAGCAGCTTAACTAGCGGGGGCACAGATACGCAGTATTTT. This encodes CASSLTSGGTDTQYF.

The genes are TRBV9 and TRBJ2-3; 9 nucleotides agree with TRBD2. V shed 4 bases, J shed 8 bases, and the junction held 14 bases outside the gene matches. Germline CDR1 SGDLS, CDR2 YYNGEE. This CDR3 region has 16 residues. CDR3: CASSLLAGGEVGTQYF. CDR3 DNA: TGTGCCAGCAGCCTACTAGCGGGTGGAGAGGTTGGTACGCAGTATTTT. The variable domain in full, completed from reference TRBV9 and TRBJ2-3, reads DSGVTQTPKHLITATGQRVTLRCSPRSGDLSVYWYQQSLDQGLQFLIQYYNGEERAKGNILERFSAQQFPDLHSELNLSSLELGDSALYFCASSLLAGGEVGTQYFGPGTRLTVL.

In its sample, this clone was seen once. The rearrangement links TRBV7-8 to TRBJ1-1; no clear D gene. Between the trimmed V and J ends, which lost 5 bases and 4 bases, there was a span of 14 bases. The CDR3 contains 14 residues. The germline CDR1 and CDR2 sequences are SGHVS and FQNEAQ. CDR3 DNA: TGTGCCAGCAGCGAGGTCCCCACCCGCACTGAAGCTTTCTTT. Its translation is CASSEVPTRTEAFF.

This chain links TRBV11-1 with TRBJ1-2; TRBD1 aligns across 8 bases. The CDR3 totals 13 residues. V trimming: 6 bases; J trimming: 3 bases; junction bases outside the gene matches: 3. CDR1 is SGHAT and CDR2 is FQDESV in the germline V gene (reference sequence). CDR3 bases: TGTGCCAGCAGTTTGACAGGGGACTATGGCTACACCTTC. Its translation is CASSLTGDYGYTF.

V gene TRBV9 combines with J gene TRBJ2-2, with 7 bases fitting TRBD1. CDR1 and CDR2 (germline): SGDLS, YYNGEE. The V gene end was trimmed by 2 bases and the J gene end by 1 base; junction bases not matched to a gene: 5. The CDR3 loop spans 16 amino acids. The CDR3 sequence: CASSVEGALNTGELFF. The CDR3 DNA sequence: TGTGCCAGCAGCGTCGAGGGGGCCCTGAACACCGGGGAGCTGTTTTTT.

Only one count was recorded for this clone. The V gene is TRBV19, the J gene TRBJ2-7, with D uncertain. Germline lookup yields CDR1 LNHDA and CDR2 SQIVND (reference sequence). The CDR3 totals 15 residues. V dropped 7 bases and J dropped 0 bases, with 16 bases sitting between them. The CDR3 sequence is CASNLRLGSSYEQYF. CDR3 sequence (DNA): TGTGCCAGTAACCTCCGGCTGGGCAGCTCCTACGAGCAGTACTTC. Looking up the rest from reference TRBV19 and TRBJ2-7 gives the full variable domain: DGGITQSPKYLFRKEGQNVTLSCEQNLNHDAMYWYRQDPGQGLRLIYYSQIVNDFQKGDIAEGYSVSREKKESFPLTVTSAQKNPTAFYLCASNLRLGSSYEQYFGPGTRLTVT.

This chain joins TRBV18 and TRBJ1-5; D not certain. Between the trimmed V and J ends, which lost 2 bases and 2 bases, there was a span of 7 bases. The length of the CDR3 is 14 residues. From germline, CDR1 is KGHSH and CDR2 LQKENI. CDR3 sequence (DNA): TGTGCCAGCTCACCAGGGCCACGCAATCAGCCCCAGCATTTT. This codes for CASSPGPRNQPQHF.

The chain recombines TRBV7-9 with TRBJ2-3; possible D gene TRBD1, 8 bases. Germline lookup yields CDR1 SEHNR and CDR2 FQNEAQ (reference sequence). V gave up 5 bases and J gave up 6 bases, with 18 bases separating them. The CDR3 loop spans 15 amino acids. CDR3 DNA: TGTGCCAGCAGCCCAGGACAGGGAGGGGCTGATACGCAGTATTTT. It yields the protein CASSPGQGGADTQYF.

This chain joins TRBV20-1 and TRBJ2-3; D remains unclear. From germline, CDR1 is DFQATT and CDR2 SNEGSKA (reference sequence). Trimming removed 3 bases at V and 5 bases at J, with 6 bases between. The CDR3 contains 11 residues. The CDR3 DNA sequence: TGCAGTGCTAGCGCAGGAGATACGCAGTATTTT. Its translation is CSASAGDTQYF.

The CDR3 nucleotides read TGTGCCAGCAGCACCCGTGGGGGCGGGGGGGCCGGCGGGGAGCTGTTTTTT. The encoded protein is CASSTRGGGGAGGELFF. This chain connects TRBV7-3 to TRBJ2-2, with TRBD2 matching over 9 bases. From germline, CDR1 is SGHTA and CDR2 FQGTGA. V shed 5 bases, J shed 7 bases, and the junction held 14 bases outside the gene matches. The CDR3 has 17 amino acids.

V and J are TRBV29-1 and TRBJ2-1; weak D call: TRBD2 (6 bases). The V end lost 7 bases, the J end lost 1 base, and 20 bases lay between the germline ends. The CDR3 is 16 amino acids. Germline CDR1 is SQVTM and CDR2 is ANQGSEA. The CDR3 here is CSGAPLVGRSYNEQFF. Written as DNA, the CDR3 is TGCAGCGGCGCGCCCCTGGTGGGGAGGTCCTACAATGAGCAGTTCTTC.

J is TRBJ1-1 and V is TRBV7-8, with D uncertain. V was pared by 1 base and J by 1 base, with 10 bases between. CDR3 length: 15 residues. Germline-derived CDR1 and CDR2 are SGHVS and FQNEAQ. The CDR3 reads CASSLDPGWNTEAFF. CDR3 DNA sequence: TGTGCCAGCAGCTTAGATCCCGGGTGGAACACTGAAGCTTTCTTT. The variable domain in full, with the rest retrieved from reference TRBV7-8 and TRBJ1-1, is GAGVSQSPRYKVAKRGQDVALRCDPISGHVSLFWYQQALGQGPEFLTYFQNEAQLDKSGLPSDRFFAERPEGSVSTLKIQRTQQEDSAVYLCASSLDPGWNTEAFFGQGTRLTVV.

The chain joins TRBV7-2 to TRBJ2-5, with 9 bases matching TRBD2. The CDR3 consists of 15 residues. With V trimmed by 5 bases and J by 5 bases, 9 bases remained unmatched. Germline CDR1 is SGHTA and CDR2 is FQGNSA. CDR3 coding DNA: TGTGCCAGCAGCCCCGTCGCGGGGGGGCTCGAGACCCAGTACTTC. Its translation is CASSPVAGGLETQYF.

V and J are TRBV6-5 and TRBJ2-1; a possible D gene is TRBD1 (6 bases). Deletions cut 5 bases from V and 9 bases from J, with 17 bases between. Per the germline V gene, CDR1 is MNHEY and CDR2 is SVGAGI. The CDR3 sequence is 14 residues long. CDR3 sequence: CASSTGQGWGEQFF. The CDR3 nucleotides are TGTGCCAGCAGTACCGGGCAGGGGTGGGGTGAGCAGTTCTTC.

The rearrangement links TRBV5-1 to TRBJ2-7, with TRBD1 matching over 8 bases. Germline V gives CDR1 SGHRS, CDR2 YFSETQ. Trimming removed 4 bases from V and 5 bases from J; junction bases left unmatched: 5. The CDR3 runs to 13 residues. The CDR3 loop is CASSLTGADEQYF. For the CDR3, the DNA is TGCGCCAGCAGCCTGACAGGGGCGGACGAGCAGTACTTC.

The chain is built from TRBV5-6 and TRBJ2-3; possible D gene TRBD1, 5 bases. Germline CDR1 SGHDT, CDR2 YYEEEE. V was pared by 1 base and J by 1 base, with 7 bases between. CDR3 length: 14 amino acids. The DNA for the CDR3 is TGTGCCAGCAGCTTGCCAGGGCGCACAGATACGCAGTATTTT. Translating gives CASSLPGRTDTQYF.

The chain links TRBV25-1 to TRBJ1-3; D may be TRBD1 (5 bases). Trimming took off 1 base at V and 4 bases at J, with 17 bases between the two ends. Germline V gene sequence: CDR1 MGHDK, CDR2 SYGVNS. The CDR3 totals 17 residues. CDR3 residues: CASSEFFPGGVGNTIYF. Here the CDR3 DNA reads TGTGCCAGCAGTGAATTCTTCCCGGGGGGGGTAGGAAACACCATATATTTT. Full variable domain (outside the CDR3, taken from reference TRBV25-1 and TRBJ1-3): EADIYQTPRYLVIGTGKKITLECSQTMGHDKMYWYQQDPGMELHLIHYSYGVNSTEKGDLSSESTVSRIRTEHFPLTLESARPSHTSQYLCASSEFFPGGVGNTIYFGEGSWLTVV.

This rearrangement joins TRBV25-1 to TRBJ1-4; D unresolved. Germline V lookup: CDR1 MGHDK, CDR2 SYGVNS. V shed 7 bases and J shed 8 bases, with 14 bases lying between them. This CDR3 has 13 amino acids. The CDR3 loop reads CASTSFGGEKLFF. CDR3 bases: TGTGCCAGCACCAGCTTTGGAGGGGAAAAACTGTTTTTT.

In its sample, this clone was seen a few times. V is TRBV4-3 and J is TRBJ1-4; 8 bases align to TRBD1. In germline, CDR1 is LGHNA, CDR2 YSLEER. The CDR3 covers 16 residues. Trimming removed 1 base from V and 8 bases from J; junction bases left unmatched: 9. CDR3 protein: CASSQVRGTGDEKLFF. The CDR3 DNA reads as TGCGCCAGCAGCCAAGTTCGGGGGACAGGTGACGAAAAACTGTTTTTT.

This clone was detected only once. The chain has TRBV5-5 and TRBJ1-4, with D maybe TRBD1 (5 bases). Germline V gene data show CDR1 as SGHKS and CDR2 as YYEKEE (reference sequence). The CDR3 contains 13 residues. V was shortened by 4 bases and J by 8 bases, with 12 bases between the two germline ends. The CDR3 reads CASSRGGREKLFF. The CDR3 DNA sequence: TGTGCCAGCAGCCGGGGGGGTAGGGAAAAACTGTTTTTT.

This clone is a singleton in its sample. The J gene is TRBJ1-1, the V gene TRBV7-9; no definite D call. Germline V lookup: CDR1 SEHNR, CDR2 FQNEAQ (reference sequence). With 5 bases removed from V and 3 bases from J, the gap between germline ends came to 7 bases. CDR3 length: 12 residues. CDR3 coding DNA: TGTGCCAGCAGCCAAAGAGACACTGAAGCTTTCTTT. Translation: CASSQRDTEAFF.

The count of this clone is one. J is TRBJ2-5 and V is TRBV30, with no clear D. Deletions cut 0 bases from V and 6 bases from J, with 8 bases between. The CDR3 consists of 12 residues. Looked up from germline, CDR1 is GTSNPN and CDR2 is SVGIG (reference sequence). The CDR3 region has the DNA TGTGCCTGGAGTGTATCCCTCCAGACCCAGTACTTC. Translated: CAWSVSLQTQYF.

This chain uses TRBV5-4 with TRBJ1-2, with D perhaps TRBD1 (6 bases). The CDR3 spans 14 residues. V was shortened by 1 base and J by 6 bases, with 13 bases between the two germline ends. In germline, CDR1 is SGHNT, CDR2 YYREEE (reference sequence). This CDR3 reads CASSLMGGQDGYTF. The CDR3 DNA reads as TGTGCCAGCAGCTTGATGGGGGGGCAAGATGGCTACACCTTC.

CDR3 nucleotide sequence: TGTGCCAGCAGCCAGGCGGGACAGGGGGCCGGGGAGACCCAGTACTTC. Translated: CASSQAGQGAGETQYF. The chain recombines TRBV4-2 with TRBJ2-5; 12 bases are shared with TRBD1. Germline V gives CDR1 LGHNA, CDR2 YNFKEQ. V trimming: 3 bases; J trimming: 5 bases; junction bases outside the gene matches: 7. The CDR3 is made up of 16 amino acids.

The chain couples TRBV9 to TRBJ1-5, with 9 bases fitting TRBD1. J lost 3 bases, V lost 3 bases, and 4 bases had no gene match. Per germline, CDR1 SGDLS and CDR2 YYNGEE. The CDR3 runs to 15 residues. The DNA of the CDR3 is TGTGCCAGCAGCGCCGGGACAGGGTACAATCAGCCCCAGCATTTT. Protein sequence: CASSAGTGYNQPQHF.

Notes on this clone: The same CDR3 also results from other DNA sequences found in this sample. V usage is TRBV6-1 and J usage is TRBJ2-7; the D gene is possibly TRBD1 (5 bases). CDR1 and CDR2 from the germline V gene are MNHNS and SASEGT. The CDR3 runs 14 residues. Trimming left V 1 base short and J 1 base short, with 8 bases between. The CDR3 region is CASSEGDRSYEQYF. CDR3 nucleotides: TGTGCCAGCAGTGAAGGAGACAGATCCTACGAGCAGTACTTC.